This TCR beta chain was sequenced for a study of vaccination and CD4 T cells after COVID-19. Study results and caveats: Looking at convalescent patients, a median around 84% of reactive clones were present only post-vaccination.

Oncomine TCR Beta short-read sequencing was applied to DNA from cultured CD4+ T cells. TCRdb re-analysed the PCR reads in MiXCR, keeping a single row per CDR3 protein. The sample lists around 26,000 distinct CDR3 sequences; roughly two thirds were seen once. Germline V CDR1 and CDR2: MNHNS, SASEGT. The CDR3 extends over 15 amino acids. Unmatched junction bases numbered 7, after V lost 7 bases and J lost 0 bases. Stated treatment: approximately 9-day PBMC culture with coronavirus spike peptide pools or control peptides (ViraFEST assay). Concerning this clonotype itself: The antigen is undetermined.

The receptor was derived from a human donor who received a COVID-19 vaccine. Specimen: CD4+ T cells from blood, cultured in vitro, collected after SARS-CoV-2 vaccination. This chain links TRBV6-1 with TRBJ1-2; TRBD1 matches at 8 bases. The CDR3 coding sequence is TGTGCCAGCACTATGGACAGGGAGACTAACTATGGCTACACCTTC. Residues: CASTMDRETNYGYTF.